This T cell receptor beta chain came from a study of CD8+ T cells in alopecia areata listed by TCRdb under 2018. Turning to the overall study: Treated patients were enrolled in an open-label pilot trial of oral tofacitinib, 5 to 10 mg twice daily, for moderate-to-severe alopecia areata. Human TCRbeta sequencing covered scalp tissue and sorted CD4+ and CD8+ peripheral blood T cells from patchy and totalis/universalis alopecia areata patients and healthy controls. In both human patients and the C3H/HeJ mouse model, the study applied high-throughput TCRbeta sequencing to look at T cell clonal expansion in alopecia areata. Scalp clonality was compared among normal scalp (n=4), patchy alopecia areata scalp (n=8), and alopecia totalis/universalis scalp (n=8). Amplification of TCRbeta CDR3 regions was done by immunoSEQ multiplex PCR using 35 Vbeta forward primers and 13 Jbeta reverse primers. The SALT score, which quantifies the percentage of affected scalp surface area, was used to measure disease severity in treated patients. RNA was obtained with the PAXgene miRNA kit for fixed scalp, the miRNeasy kit for PBMCs, and the RNeasy kit for mouse skin. Patients on tofacitinib were biopsied at baseline and after 4 and 24 weeks of treatment, and several of the patients also had a later scalp biopsy. Patients stayed on tofacitinib for 6 to 18 months and then had 6 months of follow-up off drug so that delayed response and recurrence could be assessed.

What the study reported, not specific to this receptor: The treated cohort was small, with a single nonresponder, so links between baseline CD8+ expansion and response need larger studies. Resident alphabeta T cells in normal human skin are also sequenced, complicating scalp TCR repertoire analysis, unlike mouse skin dominated by gammadelta T cells. Compared with normal scalp, lesional scalp had higher clonality and more expanded CD8+ clones, particularly in alopecia totalis/universalis, a pattern that suggests antigenic drive. Many expanded lesional clones were found to persist in scalp and blood during tofacitinib treatment, and relapse after treatment cessation may be partly explained by this persistence. TCR sequences shared between patients were less clear than in mice, possibly partly because of HLA diversity in the patient population. Tofacitinib significantly decreased scalp clonality and the number of expanded CD8+ clones among the top 100 scalp clones.

Explained via the paper, the time point label denotes: about 4 weeks on oral tofacitinib. Reading the label with the study, this specimen's treatment or condition is: oral pan-JAK inhibitor, 5-10 mg twice daily. From alopecia areata patients, peripheral blood was collected along with lesional scalp punch biopsies. PBMCs were isolated by density centrifugation and stained for CD3, CD4 and CD8, after which CD4+ and CD8+ T cells were sorted on a FACSAria. CDR1 is given as SGHRS and CDR2 as YFSETQ, both from the germline V gene. The CDR3 covers 14 residues, taking in both the cysteine and the phenylalanine. The CDR3 DNA has 42 bases and is translated from base 1. V is clipped by 1 base and J by 2 bases, and the sequence between their germline boundaries is 9 bases long. To prepare the library, the immunoSEQ multiplex PCR assay was applied. For TCR sequencing, RNA was extracted from every sample and reverse transcribed into cDNA to serve as template. First-strand cDNA was synthesized with SuperScript III using a 2:1 mix of oligo-dT and random hexamers. A synthetic immune receptor repertoire was used to measure amplification bias, and any remaining bias was corrected computationally. On the study's bioinformatics: After raw reads were preprocessed to remove errors, the CDR3 was defined following IMGT conventions as running from the conserved cysteine to phenylalanine. Clonality was calculated as 1 minus Shannon entropy normalized by log2 of the number of productive unique TCRs. CD4 or CD8 identity of scalp clones was inferred by cross-referencing scalp TCRbeta sequences with sorted blood CD4 and CD8 repertoires. TCRdb's version of the immuneACCESS table is confined to in-frame rearrangements and falls short of the full clone set. An unresolved V gene accounts for under half of the shortfall where checked; the remainder is of unknown origin. Clone size and the V and J calls come from that table; the DNA yielded D and trimming. This sample holds some 150,000 clones; 54% were observed only once. Around a sixth of the sample is held by the ten biggest clonotypes.

This clone was seen only a few times. The antigen it recognizes is unknown. Per-nucleotide qualities are absent, and no much larger clonotype sits a single base away. In this chain, TRBV5-1 is recombined with TRBJ2-5, with the D gene uncertain. The specimen comprised CD8+ T cells sorted from blood, sampled at week 4, from a patient treated with tofacitinib. This clonotype originated in a human donor with alopecia areata. The encoded CDR3 is CASSLLSNQETQYF. At the DNA level, the sequence is TGCGCCAGCAGCTTGCTCAGTAATCAAGAGACCCAGTACTTC.